This T cell receptor (beta chain) was sequenced for a study of blood T cell repertoires in COVID-19. Residents of 20 to 25 US areas, aged roughly 18 to 89 years, made up the participants. Recovery meant two consecutive negative NP/OP PCR tests, professional clearance, or resolved symptoms. Assay used: immunoSEQ multiplex PCR; TCRdb lists only in-frame clones, some missing. The sample yields over 300,000 clones, approximately 85% seen once. Per the germline V gene, CDR1 is MNHNY and CDR2 is SVGAGI (reference sequence). V lost 6 bases to trimming and J lost 6 bases; unmatched junction nucleotides: 7. The CDR3 is 14 amino acids.

This receptor was taken from a young man who had recovered from COVID-19. Sequences were obtained from PBMCs or T cells enriched from blood (not recorded which). The V gene is TRBV6-6, the J gene TRBJ2-7; 11 positions agree with TRBD2. CDR3 DNA: TGTGCCAGCAGCCTAGCGGGGGGTGGTGTCGAGCAGTACTTC. Amino acid sequence: CASSLAGGGVEQYF.